A selection of T cell receptor beta chains follows, all from one sample in a study of CD8 T cells in ankylosing spondylitis. A single record per CDR3 protein comes from TCRdb applying MiXCR to the 5' RACE reads. This sample has roughly 230,000 distinct CDR3 sequences; approximately 20% occur once, and the top ten carry around 33%. Sequencing was done on a sample of blood, either unsorted or a sorted T cell fraction (not recorded which). The receptors stem from a male donor with ankylosing spondylitis or in good health (not recorded which). Both conserved end residues are part of each CDR3. D genes are given only for firm matches. A clone size is listed for some rows: how often the clone was seen (once, few, many), or a class if it is expanded.

clone_size d_call j_call v_call cdr3_aa cdr3_nt
NA NA TRBJ2-5 TRBV6-5 CASSYSKGYETQYF TGTGCCAGCAGTTACTCTAAGGGGTACGAGACCCAGTACTTC
few TRBD2 TRBJ2-1 TRBV6-4 CASSSTGGPNEQFF TGTGCCAGCAGTTCAACGGGAGGGCCCAATGAGCAGTTCTTC
NA TRBD2 TRBJ2-1 TRBV28 CASRFGLAGGYNEQFF TGTGCCAGCCGTTTCGGCCTAGCGGGAGGTTACAATGAGCAGTTCTTC
few NA TRBJ2-7 TRBV5-1 CASSLRQAKGEQYF TGCGCCAGCAGCTTGCGACAGGCAAAGGGCGAGCAGTACTTC
many NA TRBJ2-3 TRBV20-1 CSASGQIAENTDTQYF TGCAGTGCTAGTGGGCAAATTGCGGAGAACACAGATACGCAGTATTTT
NA TRBD1 TRBJ1-4 TRBV7-9 CASSSGTGEKLFF TGTGCCAGCAGCTCCGGGACAGGCGAAAAACTGTTTTTT
few NA TRBJ2-7 TRBV6-2/TRBV6-3 CASSYLGGPIASYEQYF TGTGCCAGCAGTTACCTGGGGGGCCCGATCGCATCCTACGAGCAGTACTTC
few NA TRBJ2-7 TRBV12-3/TRBV12-4 CASSPNGWEQYF TGTGCCAGCAGCCCCAATGGGTGGGAGCAGTACTTC
NA TRBD2 TRBJ2-7 TRBV12-3/TRBV12-4 CASSERELYEQYF TGTGCCAGCAGTGAGCGGGAGCTGTACGAGCAGTACTTC
few NA TRBJ2-5 TRBV20-1 CSARDGTGGGETQYF TGCAGTGCTAGAGATGGAACAGGGGGGGGAGAGACCCAGTACTTC
NA NA TRBJ2-3 TRBV3-1 CASSQPMDTQYF TGTGCCAGCAGCCAACCCATGGATACGCAGTATTTT
few TRBD2 TRBJ2-7 TRBV10-3 CAISETSGRIDEQYF TGTGCCATCAGTGAGACTAGCGGGAGGATCGACGAGCAGTACTTC
many TRBD1 TRBJ2-5 TRBV7-9 CASSEHRGPETQYF TGTGCCAGCAGCGAGCACAGGGGTCCAGAGACCCAGTACTTC
few NA TRBJ2-7 TRBV12-3/TRBV12-4 CATRDNSYEQYF TGTGCCACCCGGGACAACTCCTACGAGCAGTACTTC
many TRBD2 TRBJ2-5 TRBV3-1 CASRQEGLAGRETQYF TGTGCCAGCAGACAAGAAGGTCTAGCGGGACGGGAGACCCAGTACTTC
once TRBD2 TRBJ2-1 TRBV27 CASSLEVAGFYNEQFF TGTGCCAGCAGTTTAGAGGTAGCGGGGTTCTACAATGAGCAGTTCTTC
many TRBD2 TRBJ2-1 TRBV29-1 CSVGTSGRRHSYNEQFF TGCAGCGTTGGGACTAGCGGGCGAAGACACTCCTACAATGAGCAGTTCTTC
NA NA TRBJ2-7 TRBV12-3/TRBV12-4 CASSHRHILAPNSYEQYF TGTGCCAGCAGCCACCGACACATACTAGCCCCAAACTCCTACGAGCAGTACTTC
few TRBD1 TRBJ2-7 TRBV12-3/TRBV12-4 CASSLAETGYLYEQYF TGTGCCAGCAGTTTAGCGGAGACAGGGTACCTCTACGAGCAGTACTTC
few TRBD1 TRBJ2-7 TRBV11-2 CASSFGQGFGEQYF TGTGCCAGCAGCTTTGGACAGGGATTTGGGGAGCAGTACTTC
NA NA TRBJ2-2 TRBV2 CASSDFETGYTGELFF TGTGCCAGCAGTGATTTCGAGACTGGTTACACCGGGGAGCTGTTTTTT
few NA TRBJ1-1 TRBV4-1 CASSQEESVRGRYTEAFF TGCGCCAGCAGCCAAGAGGAATCGGTTCGGGGGAGGTACACTGAAGCTTTCTTT
NA TRBD2 TRBJ2-1 TRBV7-6 CASSSGLAGGNNEQFF TGTGCCAGCAGCTCGGGACTAGCGGGGGGAAACAATGAGCAGTTCTTC
few NA TRBJ2-1 TRBV20-1 CSARTDPGLGFF TGCAGTGCTAGAACGGACCCGGGCCTGGGGTTCTTC
NA NA TRBJ2-1 TRBV5-1 CASSLAALNDEQFF TGCGCCAGCAGCTTGGCCGCCCTCAACGATGAGCAGTTCTTC
NA NA TRBJ2-1 TRBV15 CATSRRWGDEQFF TGTGCCACCAGCAGACGGTGGGGGGATGAGCAGTTCTTC
few NA TRBJ1-1 TRBV7-8 CASSTLNREGGGTEAFF TGTGCCAGCAGCACCCTCAACAGGGAGGGGGGGGGCACTGAAGCTTTCTTT
NA TRBD1 TRBJ2-3 TRBV7-8 CASSQGTAYTDTQYF TGTGCCAGCAGCCAAGGGACAGCTTACACAGATACGCAGTATTTT
NA NA TRBJ2-2 TRBV9 CASSVGGPTGELFF TGTGCCAGCAGCGTGGGGGGGCCCACCGGGGAGCTGTTTTTT
NA TRBD1 TRBJ2-1 TRBV12-3/TRBV12-4 CASSTNRGIGFEQFF TGTGCCAGCAGCACAAACAGGGGAATAGGGTTTGAGCAGTTCTTC
many NA TRBJ2-5 TRBV7-2 CASSWEAWETQYF TGTGCCAGCAGCTGGGAGGCGTGGGAGACCCAGTACTTC
few NA TRBJ2-7 TRBV29-1 CSVVVGSYEQYF TGCAGCGTTGTTGTCGGCTCCTACGAGCAGTACTTC
few NA TRBJ2-7 TRBV3-1 CASTGSGYEQYF TGTGCCAGTACAGGGAGCGGCTACGAGCAGTACTTC
many TRBD1 TRBJ2-1 TRBV4-1 CASSPQGTGVEQFF TGCGCCAGCAGCCCACAAGGGACAGGGGTTGAGCAGTTCTTC
few NA TRBJ1-1 TRBV5-1 CASSLDGPGEAFF TGCGCCAGCAGCTTGGACGGACCCGGTGAAGCTTTCTTT
once TRBD2 TRBJ2-1 TRBV29-1 CSVEVGVAGVGEQFF TGCAGCGTTGAAGTAGGAGTCGCGGGGGTCGGCGAGCAGTTCTTC
few TRBD1 TRBJ1-4 TRBV5-1 CASSTDRGDEKLFF TGCGCCAGCAGCACGGACAGGGGGGATGAAAAACTGTTTTTT
NA NA TRBJ2-5 TRBV4-1 CASSRRQTQETQYF TGCGCCAGCAGCCGACGACAGACCCAAGAGACCCAGTACTTC
few NA TRBJ2-1 TRBV7-6 CASSPWESDNEQFF TGTGCCAGCAGCCCATGGGAGTCAGACAATGAGCAGTTCTTC
NA NA TRBJ2-3 TRBV29-1 CSVVFYLGSWSSTDTQYF TGCAGCGTTGTATTTTACTTGGGGAGCTGGAGTTCTACAGATACGCAGTATTTT
NA NA TRBJ1-1 TRBV20-1 CSASPWDNEAFF TGCAGTGCTAGCCCCTGGGACAACGAAGCTTTCTTT
many TRBD2 TRBJ2-7 TRBV30 CAWSVRLAGVNEQYF TGTGCCTGGAGTGTACGGCTAGCGGGAGTAAACGAGCAGTACTTC
many NA TRBJ2-7 TRBV14 CASSPLGEQYF TGTGCCAGCAGCCCGTTAGGGGAGCAGTACTTC
many NA TRBJ2-1 TRBV20-1 CSADMIGGSSYNEQFF TGCAGTGCGGACATGATTGGGGGGAGCTCCTACAATGAGCAGTTCTTC
many TRBD2 TRBJ2-2 TRBV4-1 CASSQEGLAGSNGELFF TGCGCCAGCAGCCAAGAAGGACTAGCGGGATCGAACGGGGAGCTGTTTTTT
NA TRBD2 TRBJ2-7 TRBV7-9 CASSPRLAGASSYEQYF TGTGCCAGCAGCCCGAGACTAGCGGGAGCTAGCTCCTACGAGCAGTACTTC
few NA TRBJ1-1 TRBV20-1 CSARDYGSPGTEAFF TGCAGTGCTAGAGATTATGGCAGTCCCGGGACTGAAGCTTTCTTT
few TRBD2 TRBJ2-1 TRBV29-1 CSVEGLAGGYSYNEQFF TGCAGCGTTGAGGGTCTAGCGGGAGGGTACTCCTACAATGAGCAGTTCTTC